The 30 T cell receptor beta chains in this list originate from one sample, sequenced in a study of blood T cell repertoires in COVID-19. Clones were sequenced by immunoSEQ multiplex PCR, and TCRdb holds only the in-frame ones, with some missing. The sample shows 70,000 to 100,000 clones, 55% to 80% of them seen only once. Material: peripheral blood. These receptors were obtained from a woman aged 60-75 years in a cohort sampled during active or convalescent COVID-19.

The table lists this clone with a few counts. The chain has TRBV5-4 and TRBJ2-2; 7 bases are shared with TRBD2. Germline V lookup: CDR1 SGHNT, CDR2 YYREEE (reference sequence). Trimming cost V 4 bases and J 4 bases; bases outside gene matches: 10. The CDR3 consists of 16 residues. In nucleotides, the CDR3 is TGTGCCAGCAGCCCCGCCGGGGGGTCGGGCACCGGGGAGCTGTTTTTT. Protein: CASSPAGGSGTGELFF.

The chain is built from TRBV7-9 and TRBJ2-5; TRBD2 matches at 10 bases. The CDR3 covers 19 residues. V lost 1 base, J lost 2 bases, and 13 bases stayed unmatched. CDR1 and CDR2 (germline): SEHNR, FQNEAQ (reference sequence). The CDR3: CASSLGGTSAGTQQETQYF. In DNA form, the CDR3 reads TGTGCCAGCAGCTTAGGGGGGACTAGCGCGGGGACTCAGCAAGAGACCCAGTACTTC.

In its sample, this clone was seen a few times. V and J are TRBV4-1 and TRBJ1-5; D is unclear. The CDR3 has 15 residues. Germline loops: CDR1 MGHRA, CDR2 YSYEKL. Trimming took off 1 base at V and 6 bases at J, with 13 bases between the two ends. CDR3 bases: TGCGCCAGCAGCCAAGTCGGGAGGGAAGGTCAGCCCCAGCATTTT. Translating gives CASSQVGREGQPQHF.

The J gene is TRBJ2-5, the V gene TRBV6-6, with 7 bases matching TRBD2. The germline CDR1 and CDR2 sequences are MNHNY and SVGAGI (reference sequence). V was clipped by 4 bases and J by 4 bases; unmatched bases: 6. This CDR3 comprises 14 residues. Here the CDR3 DNA reads TGTGCCAGCAGTTCTCCGGGGGGAGGAGAGACCCAGTACTTC. It yields the protein CASSSPGGGETQYF.

The CDR3 nucleotides read TGTGCCAGCAGGGCCACTAGCGGGGAAGAGACCCAGTACTTC. It codes for CASRATSGEETQYF. The chain joins TRBV2 to TRBJ2-5; the match to TRBD2 covers 10 bases. The germline gives CDR1 SNHLY, CDR2 FYNNEI. J was trimmed by 3 bases and V by 6 bases; bases with no gene match: 4. The CDR3 runs 14 residues.

This clone was seen just once. This chain links TRBV9 with TRBJ2-7; D gene uncertain. The V end lost 1 base, the J end lost 6 bases, and 14 bases lay between the germline ends. This CDR3 is 14 amino acids long. Per germline, CDR1 SGDLS and CDR2 YYNGEE. This CDR3 reads CASSVNPRTTEQYF. The CDR3 nucleotides are TGTGCCAGCAGCGTAAACCCTAGAACCACCGAGCAGTACTTC. Full variable domain (rest looked up from reference TRBV9 and TRBJ2-7): DSGVTQTPKHLITATGQRVTLRCSPRSGDLSVYWYQQSLDQGLQFLIQYYNGEERAKGNILERFSAQQFPDLHSELNLSSLELGDSALYFCASSVNPRTTEQYFGPGTRLTVT.

This chain links TRBV27 with TRBJ1-6, with unresolved D. The V gene's germline CDR1 is MNHEY and CDR2 SMNVEV (reference sequence). The V end lost 4 bases, the J end lost 9 bases, and 16 bases lay between the germline ends. The CDR3 has 15 amino acids. CDR3 in amino acids: CASSSGGLSGSPLHF. DNA for the CDR3: TGTGCCAGCAGTTCCGGAGGTTTGTCGGGTTCACCCCTCCACTTT.

This chain joins TRBV4-1 and TRBJ2-1; D remains ambiguous. This CDR3 is 16 amino acids long. CDR1 and CDR2 (germline): MGHRA, YSYEKL. The V and J ends lost 5 bases and 0 bases respectively, with 14 bases between them. CDR3 loop: CASSKWVGDSYNEQFF. The CDR3 bases are TGCGCCAGCAGCAAATGGGTTGGAGACTCCTACAATGAGCAGTTCTTC.

The V call is TRBV5-4, the J call TRBJ2-3; 7 bases line up with TRBD1. This CDR3 comprises 14 residues. V lost 4 bases to trimming and J lost 2 bases; unmatched junction nucleotides: 4. From germline, CDR1 is SGHNT and CDR2 YYREEE (reference sequence). The CDR3: CASSAGQDTDTQYF. CDR3 sequence (DNA): TGTGCCAGCAGCGCAGGACAGGACACAGATACGCAGTATTTT.

The chain links TRBV5-1 to TRBJ2-3; a possible D gene is TRBD1 (5 bases). V was cut by 3 bases and J by 3 bases, with 8 bases left in between. CDR1 is SGHRS, CDR2 YFSETQ, per germline. The CDR3 loop spans 13 amino acids. CDR3 sequence (DNA): TGCGCCAGCAGCTCCCCAGGGACAGATACGCAGTATTTT. Translating it yields CASSSPGTDTQYF.

The CDR3 loop reads CASFPGQGTEAFF. The CDR3 DNA is TGTGCCAGCTTCCCGGGACAGGGCACTGAAGCTTTCTTT. The V and J genes are TRBV28 and TRBJ1-1, with 9 bases matching TRBD1. CDR1 MDHEN and CDR2 SYDVKM come from the germline V gene. This CDR3 is built from 13 residues. V trimming: 8 bases; J trimming: 4 bases; junction bases outside the gene matches: 5.

The chain is built from TRBV11-2 and TRBJ1-1; no clear D. Germline loops: CDR1 SGHAT, CDR2 FQNNGV. This CDR3 contains 15 residues. V lost 5 bases and J lost 3, with 16 bases in between. CDR3 protein: CASSRGDGIDTEAFF. The CDR3 coding sequence is TGTGCCAGCAGCCGCGGAGACGGAATAGACACTGAAGCTTTCTTT.

The gene calls are TRBV27 and TRBJ2-3, with D maybe TRBD2 (6 bases). V dropped 10 bases and J dropped 2 bases, with 16 bases sitting between them. Germline V gene sequence: CDR1 MNHEY, CDR2 SMNVEV (reference sequence). The CDR3 sequence is 14 residues long. CDR3 in DNA: TGTGCCAAAGAAGGCGGGACTGACACAGATACGCAGTATTTT. This encodes CAKEGGTDTDTQYF.

This clone appeared once. The V gene is TRBV12-3 or TRBV12-4, the J gene TRBJ2-1; TRBD1 matches 8 bases. The CDR3 is 13 amino acids. V dropped 5 bases and J dropped 6; count of bases not matched to a gene: 3. CDR3 in DNA: TGTGCCAGCAGTCAGGGACAGGTCAATGAGCAGTTCTTC. Protein sequence: CASSQGQVNEQFF.

The chain joins TRBV11-3 to TRBJ1-6; no clear D. Germline V gene sequence: CDR1 SGHNT, CDR2 YENEEA. The CDR3 extends over 14 amino acids. Trimming took off 5 bases at V and 5 bases at J, with 10 bases between the two ends. In DNA, the CDR3 is TGTGCCAGCAGCATGGGAGCTAATAATTCACCCCTCCACTTT. Translating gives CASSMGANNSPLHF.

This chain uses TRBV5-4 with TRBJ1-2, with 7 nucleotides matching TRBD1. CDR3 size: 13 residues. V was pared by 3 bases and J by 3 bases, with 2 bases of the junction left unmatched. Germline V gene lookup returns CDR1 SGHNT and CDR2 YYREEE (reference sequence). The CDR3 protein is CASSSQGDYGYTF. The CDR3 DNA reads as TGTGCCAGCAGCTCCCAGGGGGACTATGGCTACACCTTC.

The chain carries TRBV7-9 and TRBJ1-4, with D maybe TRBD1 (6 bases). Germline V lookup: CDR1 SEHNR, CDR2 FQNEAQ (reference sequence). This CDR3 spans 14 amino acids. Between the trimmed V and J ends, which lost 3 bases and 8 bases, there was a span of 13 bases. CDR3 region: CASSFGGAGEKLFF. The CDR3 DNA reads TGTGCCAGCAGCTTCGGGGGGGCTGGCGAAAAACTGTTTTTT.

The gene calls are TRBV7-3 and TRBJ2-2; 12 bases map to TRBD2. Losses at the gene ends were 4 bases for V and 2 bases for J; bases not matched to a gene: 8. The CDR3 is 18 amino acids. CDR1 and CDR2 from the germline V gene are SGHTA and FQGTGA. CDR3 in amino acids: CASSYIPGLAGNTGELFF. In nucleotides, the CDR3 is TGTGCCAGCAGCTACATTCCCGGACTAGCGGGAAACACCGGGGAGCTGTTTTTT.

The chain combines TRBV27 with TRBJ1-6, with D maybe TRBD1 (6 bases). This CDR3 region has 19 residues. Deletions cut 2 bases from V and 11 bases from J, with 28 bases between. Germline V gene lookup returns CDR1 MNHEY and CDR2 SMNVEV (reference sequence). CDR3 in DNA: TGTGCCAGCAGTTTACGTTCCCCGTCAAGGGCAGGGGCCGATACACCCCTCCACTTT. Protein: CASSLRSPSRAGADTPLHF.

CDR3 in amino acids: CASSPSGGYIQYF. CDR3 coding DNA: TGTGCCAGCAGCCCGTCGGGGGGGTACATTCAGTACTTC. The rearrangement uses TRBV11-2 and TRBJ2-4; 8 nucleotides match TRBD2. Trimming took 5 bases from V and 8 from J; bases not matched to a gene: 5. CDR1 is SGHAT and CDR2 is FQNNGV in the germline V gene. This CDR3 is 13 amino acids long. Variable domain in full (rest from reference TRBV11-2 and TRBJ2-4): EAGVAQSPRYKIIEKRQSVAFWCNPISGHATLYWYQQILGQGPKLLIQFQNNGVVDDSQLPKDRFSAERLKGVDSTLKIQPAKLEDSAVYLCASSPSGGYIQYFGAGTRLSVL.

The CDR3 nucleotides are TGCGCCAGCAGCCCCTCCCGGACAGGGGCCTACGAGCAGTACTTC. This codes for CASSPSRTGAYEQYF. The chain recombines TRBV4-1 with TRBJ2-7; 9 positions agree with TRBD1. The CDR3 has 15 amino acids. Germline V gives CDR1 MGHRA, CDR2 YSYEKL. V was clipped by 4 bases and J by 2 bases; unmatched bases: 6.

This clone has a handful of counts. The chain links TRBV18 to TRBJ1-1; D remains unclear. Germline V CDR1 and CDR2: KGHSH, LQKENI. The V and J ends lost 4 bases and 0 bases respectively, with 6 bases between them. The CDR3 extends over 13 amino acids. The CDR3 here is CASSQSVNTEAFF. The CDR3, as DNA: TGTGCCAGCTCACAATCAGTGAACACTGAAGCTTTCTTT.

The chain recombines TRBV10-3 with TRBJ2-5, with TRBD2 matching over 7 bases. This CDR3 is built from 16 residues. V gave up 5 bases and J gave up 1 base; unmatched junction bases: 10. CDR1 is ENHRY, CDR2 SYGVKD, per germline. This chain's CDR3 is CAISQGTTTLQETQYF. CDR3 bases: TGTGCCATCAGTCAAGGGACTACCACCCTCCAAGAGACCCAGTACTTC.

This clone was seen only a few times. The rearrangement uses TRBV18 and TRBJ2-6; a weak D match, TRBD1 (6 bases). This CDR3 comprises 17 residues. CDR1 KGHSH and CDR2 LQKENI come from the germline V gene. Between the trimmed V and J ends, which lost 1 base and 2 bases, there was a span of 12 bases. The CDR3 DNA follows: TGTGCCAGCTCACCACTCATCGGGACAACTGGGGCCAACGTCCTGACTTTC. Translation gives CASSPLIGTTGANVLTF.

V is TRBV5-1 and J is TRBJ2-7, with D possibly being TRBD1 (6 bases). V lost 2 bases and J lost 12, with 18 bases in between. Germline V gives CDR1 SGHRS, CDR2 YFSETQ. CDR3 size: 13 residues. In DNA form, the CDR3 reads TGCGCCAGCAGCTTACAGGGTGAGGTCAAGACGTACTTC. Its protein is CASSLQGEVKTYF.

V gene TRBV7-2 combines with J gene TRBJ2-5, with 8 bases identical to TRBD2. Germline CDR1 SGHTA, CDR2 FQGNSA. The ends lost 5 bases at V and 4 bases at J; junction bases unmatched: 12. CDR3 length: 16 amino acids. The CDR3: CASSLSRGGLGETQYF. The CDR3 nucleotides read TGTGCCAGCAGCCTCTCTCGGGGGGGCCTAGGAGAGACCCAGTACTTC.

Concerning this clone: This may arise from a read error, as a much more abundant clone is one base away. V and J are TRBV24-1 and TRBJ2-7; D perhaps matches TRBD1 (5 bases). Trimming pared 4 bases from V and 5 bases from J, leaving 5 bases between. Per germline, CDR1 KGHDR and CDR2 SFDVKD. The CDR3 is made up of 11 amino acids. CDR3 protein: CATSDRDEQYF. The DNA for the CDR3 is TGTGCCACCAGTGACAGGGACGAGCAGTACTTC.

This rearrangement joins TRBV20-1 to TRBJ1-1; weak D call: TRBD1 (6 bases). The V gene lost 4 bases and the J gene lost 3 bases, with 6 bases spanning the gap. From germline, CDR1 is DFQATT and CDR2 SNEGSKA (reference sequence). The CDR3 spans 11 residues. CDR3 in DNA: TGCAGTGCTACAGGGGACACTGAAGCTTTCTTT. It specifies CSATGDTEAFF.

This clone was counted between two and nine times. V usage is TRBV4-1 and J usage is TRBJ1-2; 7 positions agree with TRBD1. Germline CDR1 is MGHRA and CDR2 is YSYEKL. The CDR3 has 14 amino acids. Germline trimming cut 3 bases from V and 8 bases from J; bases unmatched to any gene: 9. The CDR3 nucleotides read TGCGCCAGCAGCCAGGAGGAAACAGGGGCGGGCTACACCTTC. Amino acid sequence: CASSQEETGAGYTF.

The chain uses TRBV4-3 and TRBJ2-7; D unclear. Germline V gives CDR1 LGHNA, CDR2 YSLEER. The V and J ends lost 0 bases and 5 bases respectively, with 11 bases between them. This CDR3 has 14 residues. DNA of the CDR3: TGCGCCAGCAGCCAAGAATCTAGGTACCACGAGCAGTACTTC. Protein product: CASSQESRYHEQYF.